This T cell receptor (beta chain) emerged from a study of blood T cell repertoires in COVID-19. Whole-study context: In each case, the material was cDNA or gDNA derived from T cells, B-cell-depleted T cells, or PBMCs.

Using immunoSEQ multiplex PCR, the repertoire was profiled, and TCRdb retains in-frame clones only, with some absent. This table holds 60,000 to 70,000 clones, 91% found once. In this sample, this clone turned up a few times. The CDR3 extends over 12 amino acids. The V gene lost 4 bases and the J gene lost 3 bases, with 8 bases spanning the gap. In germline, CDR1 is SGHDT, CDR2 YYEEEE. The source is a human donor in a cohort sampled during active COVID-19. Sequencing input: peripheral blood. The chain uses TRBV5-6 and TRBJ2-7; D not resolved. CDR3 protein: CASSASRYEQYF. The CDR3 coding sequence is TGTGCCAGCAGCGCGTCGCGCTACGAGCAGTACTTC.